This T cell receptor beta chain was captured by sequencing in a study of blood T cell repertoires in COVID-19. This CDR3 comprises 21 residues. Germline-derived CDR1 and CDR2 are MGHRA and YSYEKL. V was shortened by 4 bases and J by 1 base, with 31 bases between the two germline ends. TCRdb's copy holds only in-frame clones and misses some; the assay was immunoSEQ multiplex PCR. Here the sample spans around 380,000 clones, over 75% being singletons. This clonotype originated in a young man who had recovered from COVID-19. Sample: PBMCs or T cells enriched from blood (not recorded which). V gene TRBV4-1 combines with J gene TRBJ1-2; D is perhaps TRBD1 (6 bases). The CDR3 loop reads CASSPLEVPGALRLSNYGYTF. CDR3 bases: TGCGCCAGCAGCCCCCTGGAGGTACCAGGGGCCCTTCGACTTAGTAACTATGGCTACACCTTC.